This TCR beta chain was recorded in a study of blood T cell repertoires in COVID-19. Across the whole study: Sites across the United States, Italy and Spain contributed samples from acute and convalescent COVID-19. The analysed material was cDNA or gDNA that came from T cells, B-cell-depleted T cells, or PBMCs.

Per the study methods: Reference gene primer amplification yielded estimated nucleated cell counts. Sequencing used immunoSEQ multiplex PCR; TCRdb keeps in-frame clones, though not all of them. Clone size and V and J calls were adopted from that table, with D and trimming inferred from the DNA. This table holds about 140,000 clones, just over 85% found once. This CDR3 has 16 amino acids. V was shortened by 0 bases and J by 7 bases, with 14 bases between the two germline ends. In germline, CDR1 is SGHNT, CDR2 YYREEE (reference sequence). The receptor's source is a woman in her fifties or sixties with acute or convalescent COVID-19. V gene TRBV5-4 combines with J gene TRBJ1-6, with D tentatively TRBD1 (6 bases). The sequencing sample was made of peripheral blood. DNA of the CDR3: TGTGCCAGCAGCTTGGCCGGGGGGGGCTCAAATTCACCCCTCCACTTT. Translated: CASSLAGGGSNSPLHF.